The clone carrying this T cell receptor (beta chain) was detected only a few times. Its target is unknown. Researchers tagged individual cDNA molecules with unique molecular identifiers. One entry per CDR3 protein results from TCRdb running MiXCR on the 5' RACE reads. The repertoire holds around 70,000 distinct CDR3 sequences, with about 12% as singletons. V lost 6 bases and J 1 base, leaving 9 bases between the germline ends. The CDR3 is 13 amino acids. This specimen belongs to a study of early T cells in non-severe SARS-CoV-2 infection. Whole-study context: It was bulk RNA from unsorted whole blood that was sequenced, and the chains were unpaired. Points from the study as a whole: Matching against VDJdb likely underestimated virus-specific expansions, favoring anti-spike CD8.

The chain joins TRBV12-3 or TRBV12-4 to TRBJ1-1; D remains ambiguous. Sequencing input: whole blood. This TCR derives from an adult who was a healthcare worker with PCR-confirmed SARS-CoV-2 infection or an uninfected control (not recorded which). For the CDR3, the DNA is TGTGCCAGCAGCCAGAGGAAGAACACTGAAGCTTTCTTT. Its translation is CASSQRKNTEAFF.